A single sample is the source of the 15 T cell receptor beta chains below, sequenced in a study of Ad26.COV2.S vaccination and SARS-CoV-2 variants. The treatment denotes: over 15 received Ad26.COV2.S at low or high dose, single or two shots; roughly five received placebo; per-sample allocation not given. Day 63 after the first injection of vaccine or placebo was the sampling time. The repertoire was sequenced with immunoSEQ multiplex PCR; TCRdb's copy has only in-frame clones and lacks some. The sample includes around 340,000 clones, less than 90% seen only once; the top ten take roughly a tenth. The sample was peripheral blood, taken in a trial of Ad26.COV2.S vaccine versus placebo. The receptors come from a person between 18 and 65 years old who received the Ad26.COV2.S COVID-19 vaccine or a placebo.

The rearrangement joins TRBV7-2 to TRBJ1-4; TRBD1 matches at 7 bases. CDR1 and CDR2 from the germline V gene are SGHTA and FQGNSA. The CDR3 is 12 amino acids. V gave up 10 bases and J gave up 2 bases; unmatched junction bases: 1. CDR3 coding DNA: TGTGCCACGACAGGGACTAATGAAAAACTGTTTTTT. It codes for CATTGTNEKLFF.

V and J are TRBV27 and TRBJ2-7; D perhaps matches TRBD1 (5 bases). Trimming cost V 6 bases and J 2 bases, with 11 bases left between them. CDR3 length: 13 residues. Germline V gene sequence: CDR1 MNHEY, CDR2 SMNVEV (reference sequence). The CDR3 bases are TGTGCCAGCAGCAGAAAGACAGCCTACGAGCAGTACTTC. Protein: CASSRKTAYEQYF.

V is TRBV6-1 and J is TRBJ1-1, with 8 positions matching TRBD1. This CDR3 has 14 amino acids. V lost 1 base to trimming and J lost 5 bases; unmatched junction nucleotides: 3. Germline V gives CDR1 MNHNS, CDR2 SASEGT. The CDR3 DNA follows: TGTGCCAGCAGTGAAGGGACAGGGAGGACTGAAGCTTTCTTT. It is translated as CASSEGTGRTEAFF.

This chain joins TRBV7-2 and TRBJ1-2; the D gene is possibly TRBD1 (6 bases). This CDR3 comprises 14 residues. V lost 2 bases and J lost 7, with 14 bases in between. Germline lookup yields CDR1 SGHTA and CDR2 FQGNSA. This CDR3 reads CASSLSEQGLGYTF. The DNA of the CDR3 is TGTGCCAGCAGCTTATCCGAACAGGGTCTTGGCTACACCTTC. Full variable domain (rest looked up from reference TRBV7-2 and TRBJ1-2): GAGVSQSPSNKVTEKGKDVELRCDPISGHTALYWYRQSLGQGLEFLIYFQGNSAPDKSGLPSDRFSAERTGGSVSTLTIQRTQQEDSAVYLCASSLSEQGLGYTFGSGTRLTVV.

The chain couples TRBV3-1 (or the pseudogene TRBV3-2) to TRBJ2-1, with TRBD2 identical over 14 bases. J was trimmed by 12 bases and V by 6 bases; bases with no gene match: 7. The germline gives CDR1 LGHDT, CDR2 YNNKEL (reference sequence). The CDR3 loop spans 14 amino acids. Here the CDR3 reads CASRGTSGRIRQFF. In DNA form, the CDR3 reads TGTGCCAGCAGGGGGACTAGCGGGAGAATTAGGCAGTTCTTC.

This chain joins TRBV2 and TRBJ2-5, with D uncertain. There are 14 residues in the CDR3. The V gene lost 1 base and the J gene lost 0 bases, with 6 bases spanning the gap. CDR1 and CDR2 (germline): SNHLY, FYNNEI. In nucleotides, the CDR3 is TGTGCCAGCAGTGAAGGGGCGTACCAAGAGACCCAGTACTTC. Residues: CASSEGAYQETQYF.

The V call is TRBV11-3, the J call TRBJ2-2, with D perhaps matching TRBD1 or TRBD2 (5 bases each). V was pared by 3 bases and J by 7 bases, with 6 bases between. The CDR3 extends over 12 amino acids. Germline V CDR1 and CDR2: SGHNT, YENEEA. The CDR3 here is CASSLRGGELFF. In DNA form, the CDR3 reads TGTGCCAGCAGCTTGAGGGGCGGGGAGCTGTTTTTT.

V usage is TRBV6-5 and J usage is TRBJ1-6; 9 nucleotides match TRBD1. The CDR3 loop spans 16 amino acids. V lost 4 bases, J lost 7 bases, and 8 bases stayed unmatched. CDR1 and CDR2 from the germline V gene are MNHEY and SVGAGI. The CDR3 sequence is CASSSTRDRENSPLHF. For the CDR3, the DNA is TGTGCCAGCAGTTCCACCCGGGACAGGGAAAATTCACCCCTCCACTTT.

CDR3 nucleotides: TGTGCCAGCTCAAACAGGTGGACTGAAGCTTTCTTT. Translated, it gives CASSNRWTEAFF. V usage is TRBV18 and J usage is TRBJ1-1, with D tentatively TRBD1 (5 bases). Germline V gene sequence: CDR1 KGHSH, CDR2 LQKENI. CDR3 length equals 12 residues. V lost 5 bases to trimming and J lost 5 bases, with 9 bases between them. Complete variable domain (other parts from reference TRBV18 and TRBJ1-1): NAGVMQNPRHLVRRRGQEARLRCSPMKGHSHVYWYRQLPEEGLKFMVYLQKENIIDESGMPKERFSAEFPKEGPSILRIQQVVRGDSAAYFCASSNRWTEAFFGQGTRLTVV.

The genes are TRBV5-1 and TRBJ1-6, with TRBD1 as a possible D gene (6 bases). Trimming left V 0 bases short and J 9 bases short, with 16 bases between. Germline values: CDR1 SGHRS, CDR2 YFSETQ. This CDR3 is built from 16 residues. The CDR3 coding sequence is TGCGCCAGCAGCTTGGATAACTACGGAGGGGGTTCACCCCTCCACTTT. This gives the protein CASSLDNYGGGSPLHF.

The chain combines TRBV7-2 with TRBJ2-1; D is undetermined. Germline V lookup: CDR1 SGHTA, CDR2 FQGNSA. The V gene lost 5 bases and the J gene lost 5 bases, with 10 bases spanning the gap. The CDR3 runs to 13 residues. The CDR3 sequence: CASSPSMNNEQFF. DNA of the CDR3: TGTGCCAGCAGCCCCTCGATGAACAATGAGCAGTTCTTC.

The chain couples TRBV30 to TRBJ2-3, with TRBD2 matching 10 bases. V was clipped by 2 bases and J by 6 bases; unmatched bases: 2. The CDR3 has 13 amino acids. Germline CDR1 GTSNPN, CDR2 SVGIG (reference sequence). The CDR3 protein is CAWSSSGSDTQYF. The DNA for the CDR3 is TGTGCCTGGAGTTCTAGCGGGAGCGATACGCAGTATTTT. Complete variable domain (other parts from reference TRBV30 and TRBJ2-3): SQTIHQWPATLVQPVGSPLSLECTVEGTSNPNLYWYRQAAGRGLQLLFYSVGIGQISSEVPQNLSASRPQDRQFILSSKKLLLSDSGFYLCAWSSSGSDTQYFGPGTRLTVL.

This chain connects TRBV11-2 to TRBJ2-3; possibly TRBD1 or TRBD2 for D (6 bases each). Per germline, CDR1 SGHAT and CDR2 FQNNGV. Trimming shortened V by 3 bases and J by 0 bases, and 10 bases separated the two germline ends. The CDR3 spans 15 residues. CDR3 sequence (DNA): TGTGCCAGCAGCTTTCGGGGGCCTAGCACAGATACGCAGTATTTT. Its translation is CASSFRGPSTDTQYF.

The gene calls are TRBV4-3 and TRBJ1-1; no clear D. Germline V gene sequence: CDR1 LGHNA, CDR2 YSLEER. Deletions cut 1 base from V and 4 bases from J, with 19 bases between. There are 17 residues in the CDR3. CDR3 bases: TGCGCCAGCAGCCAAGGTCTAGGGCGTCAGGTTACCACTGAAGCTTTCTTT. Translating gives CASSQGLGRQVTTEAFF.

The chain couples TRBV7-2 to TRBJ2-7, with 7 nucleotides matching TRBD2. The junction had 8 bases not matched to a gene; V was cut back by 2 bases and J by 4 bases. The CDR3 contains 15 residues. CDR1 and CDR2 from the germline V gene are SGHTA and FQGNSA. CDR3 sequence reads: CASSLMTSSLYEQYF. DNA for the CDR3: TGTGCCAGCAGCTTAATGACTAGCAGTCTTTACGAGCAGTACTTC. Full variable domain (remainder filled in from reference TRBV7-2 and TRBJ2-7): GAGVSQSPSNKVTEKGKDVELRCDPISGHTALYWYRQSLGQGLEFLIYFQGNSAPDKSGLPSDRFSAERTGGSVSTLTIQRTQQEDSAVYLCASSLMTSSLYEQYFGPGTRLTVT.